Shown below are 20 T cell receptor beta chains from a single sample sequenced in a study of blood T cell repertoires in COVID-19. TCRdb's table, derived via immunoSEQ multiplex PCR, lists solely in-frame clones and lacks some. The data show 120,000 or so clones, 70% to 90% seen once. The sample taken for sequencing was peripheral blood. The receptors shown here come from a woman in her forties or fifties with acute or convalescent COVID-19.

This CDR3 reads CASSELGQSYSNQPQHF. The CDR3 DNA reads as TGTGCCAGCAGTGAATTGGGACAGAGTTATAGCAATCAGCCCCAGCATTTT. The chain has TRBV2 and TRBJ1-5; TRBD1 matches at 7 bases. The CDR3 is 17 residues long. The V gene's germline CDR1 is SNHLY and CDR2 FYNNEI. V shed 2 bases, J shed 0 bases, and the junction held 7 bases outside the gene matches.

The chain is built from TRBV28 and TRBJ1-6; D remains unclear. Germline V CDR1 and CDR2: MDHEN, SYDVKM. V was shortened by 6 bases and J by 12 bases, with 12 bases between the two germline ends. The CDR3 extends over 12 amino acids. CDR3 in amino acids: CASRQLIEPLHF. In DNA form, the CDR3 reads TGTGCCAGCAGACAGTTAATCGAACCCCTCCACTTT.

The DNA of the CDR3 is TGCGCCAGCAGCCGGACAGTGAACACTGAAGCTTTCTTT. Translating it yields CASSRTVNTEAFF. The gene calls are TRBV5-1 and TRBJ1-1; the D gene is possibly TRBD1 (6 bases). The germline V gene encodes CDR1 SGHRS and CDR2 YFSETQ. Deletions cut 4 bases from V and 0 bases from J, with 7 bases between. The CDR3 sequence is 13 residues long.

CDR3 in amino acids: CASSQGRLEGGYEQYF. The CDR3 DNA reads TGCGCCAGCAGCCAAGGCAGACTAGAGGGGGGGTACGAGCAGTACTTC. The rearrangement links TRBV4-1 to TRBJ2-7, with D maybe TRBD2 (7 bases). With 1 base removed from V and 4 bases from J, the gap between germline ends came to 17 bases. This CDR3 spans 16 amino acids. Germline-derived CDR1 and CDR2 are MGHRA and YSYEKL.

The chain recombines TRBV30 with TRBJ2-7, with 8 bases fitting TRBD1. Unmatched junction bases numbered 4, after V lost 3 bases and J lost 6 bases. The CDR3 is 12 amino acids. The germline gives CDR1 GTSNPN, CDR2 SVGIG (reference sequence). The CDR3 region has the DNA TGTGCCTGGAGCAATACAGGGGGCGAGCAGTACTTC. Protein: CAWSNTGGEQYF. The variable domain in full, completed from reference TRBV30 and TRBJ2-7, reads SQTIHQWPATLVQPVGSPLSLECTVEGTSNPNLYWYRQAAGRGLQLLFYSVGIGQISSEVPQNLSASRPQDRQFILSSKKLLLSDSGFYLCAWSNTGGEQYFGPGTRLTVT.

This chain links TRBV9 with TRBJ2-1, with 10 bases lining up with TRBD2. The CDR3 contains 14 residues. V gave up 5 bases and J gave up 8 bases; unmatched junction bases: 7. Germline values: CDR1 SGDLS, CDR2 YYNGEE. The CDR3 here is CASRPAGGSDEQFF. Written as DNA, the CDR3 is TGTGCCAGCAGACCAGCGGGAGGGTCCGATGAGCAGTTCTTC.

The chain combines TRBV7-6 with TRBJ2-7, with D possibly TRBD1 on 6 matching bases. Germline V gene sequence: CDR1 SGHVS, CDR2 FNYEAQ. V gave up 6 bases and J gave up 0 bases, with 15 bases separating them. The CDR3 contains 15 residues. CDR3 in DNA: TGTGCCAGCAGTACCGCCGGGACAAGCTCCTACGAGCAGTACTTC. Translation: CASSTAGTSSYEQYF.

This clone was seen just once. CDR3 sequence reads: CASSLARGRAIDTQYF. The CDR3, as DNA: TGTGCCAGCAGCTTGGCGCGTGGGAGGGCCATAGATACGCAGTATTTT. The V and J genes are TRBV5-4 and TRBJ2-3; 7 nucleotides agree with TRBD2. V dropped 0 bases and J dropped 5; count of bases not matched to a gene: 9. CDR3 size: 16 residues. CDR1 and CDR2 from the germline V gene are SGHNT and YYREEE (reference sequence). Using reference TRBV5-4 and TRBJ2-3 for the parts outside the CDR3, the full variable domain is ETGVTQSPTHLIKTRGQQVTLRCSSQSGHNTVSWYQQALGQGPQFIFQYYREEENGRGNFPPRFSGLQFPNYSSELNVNALELDDSALYLCASSLARGRAIDTQYFGPGTRLTVL.

The gene calls are TRBV11-2 and TRBJ1-3; D not certain. The V gene's germline CDR1 is SGHAT and CDR2 FQNNGV. Trimming took 3 bases from V and 2 from J, leaving 20 bases between them. The CDR3 extends over 18 amino acids. The CDR3 DNA is TGTGCCAGCAGCTTTTCGACACCGGGAGCCACCGCTGGAAACACCATATATTTT. Protein sequence: CASSFSTPGATAGNTIYF.

The genes are TRBV15 and TRBJ1-4, with 9 bases identical to TRBD1. CDR1 and CDR2 from the germline V gene are LNHNV and YYDKDF (reference sequence). J lost 3 bases, V lost 5 bases, and 7 bases had no gene match. The CDR3 totals 16 residues. The CDR3 nucleotides read TGTGCCACCAGCCGGCACAGGGGGCCTGCTAATGAAAAACTGTTTTTT. Protein: CATSRHRGPANEKLFF.

The CDR3 coding sequence is TGTGCCAGCAGCCAAGGACTAGCGGGGGGCTACGAGCAGTACTTC. Translation gives CASSQGLAGGYEQYF. This chain connects TRBV4-2 to TRBJ2-7; the match to TRBD2 covers 13 bases. The germline gives CDR1 LGHNA, CDR2 YNFKEQ. V shed 1 base, J shed 3 bases, and the junction held 0 bases outside the gene matches. The CDR3 consists of 15 residues.

V is TRBV24-1 and J is TRBJ2-7; TRBD2 might be the D (6 bases). Trimming stripped 4 bases from V and 0 bases from J, with 12 bases between. The CDR3 totals 15 residues. CDR1 and CDR2 (germline): KGHDR, SFDVKD. In DNA form, the CDR3 reads TGTGCCACCAGTGACCCTAGCGTCAGCTCCTACGAGCAGTACTTC. This gives the protein CATSDPSVSSYEQYF.

The chain is built from TRBV18 and TRBJ1-5, with 8 bases fitting TRBD1. CDR1 is KGHSH, CDR2 LQKENI, per germline. Unmatched junction bases numbered 9, after V lost 5 bases and J lost 6 bases. The CDR3 has 15 amino acids. CDR3 in amino acids: CASSNTGGGAQPQHF. The CDR3 bases are TGTGCCAGCTCAAACACAGGGGGGGGTGCTCAGCCCCAGCATTTT. The variable domain in full, completed from reference TRBV18 and TRBJ1-5, reads NAGVMQNPRHLVRRRGQEARLRCSPMKGHSHVYWYRQLPEEGLKFMVYLQKENIIDESGMPKERFSAEFPKEGPSILRIQQVVRGDSAAYFCASSNTGGGAQPQHFGDGTRLSIL.

V gene TRBV6-4 combines with J gene TRBJ2-3, with TRBD2 identical over 13 bases. This CDR3 has 14 residues. Looked up from germline, CDR1 is MRHNA and CDR2 is SNTAGT. The trim removed 6 bases at V and 10 bases at J, leaving 7 bases unmatched. The CDR3 region has the DNA TGTGCCAGCAGAAGGACTAGCGGGGGCGGGCCGCAGTATTTT. Translation: CASRRTSGGGPQYF.

V usage is TRBV28 and J usage is TRBJ1-4; tentatively, D is TRBD1 (6 bases). Per the germline V gene, CDR1 is MDHEN and CDR2 is SYDVKM. V shed 8 bases and J shed 6 bases, with 13 bases lying between them. The CDR3 consists of 13 residues. The CDR3 coding sequence is TGTGCCAGCTCAAGGGGGGGGGATGAAAAACTGTTTTTT. Amino acids: CASSRGGDEKLFF.

V and J are TRBV7-2 and TRBJ2-7; D is undetermined. Trimming left V 4 bases short and J 4 bases short, with 8 bases between. CDR3 size: 12 residues. CDR1 is SGHTA, CDR2 FQGNSA, per germline. In nucleotides, the CDR3 is TGTGCCAGCAGCTCGCAACTGTACGAGCAGTACTTC. This sequence encodes CASSSQLYEQYF.

The V gene is TRBV24-1, the J gene TRBJ2-2, with D unresolved. This CDR3 has 13 amino acids. V shed 4 bases and J shed 2 bases, with 4 bases lying between them. Germline V gene data show CDR1 as KGHDR and CDR2 as SFDVKD. The CDR3 coding sequence is TGTGCCACCAGTGAAATAAACACCGGGGAGCTGTTTTTT. As protein: CATSEINTGELFF.

In its sample, this clone was seen once. The chain carries TRBV19 and TRBJ2-1; 9 bases map to TRBD1. Germline V gene sequence: CDR1 LNHDA, CDR2 SQIVND (reference sequence). This CDR3 has 17 residues. J gave up 5 bases and V 1 base, and 9 bases lay outside the gene matches. The DNA of the CDR3 is TGTGCCAGTAGTATAGCAGGCGGGACAGGGAGAAACAATGAGCAGTTCTTC. Residues: CASSIAGGTGRNNEQFF.

V is TRBV30 and J is TRBJ2-5; the D gene is possibly TRBD1 (7 bases). V lost 2 bases to trimming and J lost 7 bases, with 14 bases between them. This CDR3 has 13 residues. Germline CDR1 reads GTSNPN; CDR2 reads SVGIG (reference sequence). The CDR3 DNA reads TGTGCCTGGAGTTATAGGGGGCGGGGGACCCAGTACTTC. Translated, it gives CAWSYRGRGTQYF.

V and J are TRBV6-6 and TRBJ1-6; a weak D match, TRBD1 (6 bases). Germline lookup yields CDR1 MNHNY and CDR2 SVGAGI (reference sequence). V lost 8 bases and J lost 1, with 15 bases in between. This CDR3 spans 16 amino acids. The CDR3 bases are TGTGCCAGCTCCTCGGGGGGCAGATCCTATAATTCACCCCTCCACTTT. Its protein is CASSSGGRSYNSPLHF.